These 20 T cell receptor beta chains came from one sample sequenced in a study of CD8+ T cells in alopecia areata. As to treatment: oral pan-JAK inhibitor, 5-10 mg twice daily. Following extraction, RNA underwent reverse transcription to cDNA, which served as the sequencing template. This table comes from immunoSEQ multiplex PCR, and its TCRdb copy is limited to in-frame clones, with some not included. The top ten hold about 0.89% of the sample, which has a few hundred thousand clones, about 62% seen once. This specimen was CD4+ T cells sorted from blood, taken at week 52, from a patient treated with tofacitinib. These receptors all stem from a human donor with alopecia areata.

The chain combines TRBV19 with TRBJ1-6, with TRBD1 matching 8 bases. This CDR3 has 14 amino acids. Germline V gives CDR1 LNHDA, CDR2 SQIVND (reference sequence). J lost 10 bases, V lost 6 bases, and 8 bases had no gene match. The CDR3 nucleotides are TGTGCCAGTAGCTCTCCGGGACAGGCCTCACCCCTCCACTTT. It translates to CASSSPGQASPLHF.

The chain has TRBV11-3 and TRBJ2-6; D is perhaps TRBD1 (6 bases). V lost 3 bases, J lost 1 base, and 13 bases lay in between. Looked up from germline, CDR1 is SGHNT and CDR2 is YENEEA. This CDR3 is built from 17 residues. The CDR3 reads CASSFGQPVSGANVLTF. In DNA form, the CDR3 reads TGTGCCAGCAGCTTTGGACAGCCTGTGTCTGGGGCCAACGTCCTGACTTTC.

V usage is TRBV9 and J usage is TRBJ1-6; D unresolved. Germline loops: CDR1 SGDLS, CDR2 YYNGEE. CDR3 length: 16 residues. The V end was cut by 2 bases, the J end by 5 bases, with 14 bases between. The CDR3 DNA follows: TGTGCCAGCAGCGTGTCATGGGATCGGGATAATTCACCCCTCCACTTT. Protein sequence: CASSVSWDRDNSPLHF.

This clone has only a few counts. The chain carries TRBV30 and TRBJ1-5, with D possibly matching TRBD1 (5 bases). Trimming took 5 bases from V and 9 from J, leaving 14 bases between them. CDR3 length equals 12 residues. Looked up from germline, CDR1 is GTSNPN and CDR2 is SVGIG (reference sequence). CDR3 DNA: TGTGCCTGGTCGGCCCTAACAGGGCCCCAGCATTTT. Its translation is CAWSALTGPQHF.

This clone was detected only once. The chain links TRBV10-2 to TRBJ2-6; D remains unclear. Germline loops: CDR1 WSHSY, CDR2 SAAADI. V was trimmed by 6 bases and J by 0 bases, leaving 3 bases between them. The CDR3 spans 13 residues. The CDR3 DNA sequence: TGCGCCAGCAGGCCCTCTGGGGCCAACGTCCTGACTTTC. As protein: CASRPSGANVLTF.

This clone has a handful of counts. V and J are TRBV6-1 and TRBJ2-7; D is undetermined. The CDR3 loop spans 12 amino acids. Trimming stripped 6 bases from V and 4 bases from J, with 10 bases between. Germline CDR1 reads MNHNS; CDR2 reads SASEGT. The CDR3 DNA follows: TGTGCCAGCAGGTTCACGGAATACGAGCAGTACTTC. Its protein is CASRFTEYEQYF.

The gene calls are TRBV25-1 and TRBJ2-7; the D gene could be TRBD1 or TRBD2 (5 bases each). Trimming took 5 bases from V and 3 from J, leaving 14 bases between them. The CDR3 runs 14 residues. Germline CDR1 is MGHDK and CDR2 is SYGVNS. CDR3: CASSKPGRNYEQYF. The CDR3 DNA reads as TGTGCCAGCAGTAAACCGGGACGGAACTACGAGCAGTACTTC.

The rearrangement links TRBV7-3 to TRBJ2-3; D might be TRBD2 (6 bases). V was cut by 4 bases and J by 4 bases, with 9 bases left in between. CDR3 length equals 13 residues. CDR1 is SGHTA and CDR2 is FQGTGA in the germline V gene. CDR3 nucleotide sequence: TGTGCCAGCAGCTCGGGACTTCCAGATACGCAGTATTTT. This encodes CASSSGLPDTQYF.

The chain joins TRBV5-1 to TRBJ2-5, with 9 bases that match TRBD1. CDR1 is SGHRS, CDR2 YFSETQ, per germline. The CDR3 has 15 residues. The J segment lost 5 bases and the V segment lost 4 bases, leaving 9 bases of the junction unmatched. CDR3: CASSPHGTGLETQYF. CDR3 DNA sequence: TGCGCCAGCAGCCCTCACGGGACAGGGCTCGAGACCCAGTACTTC.

This chain connects TRBV9 to TRBJ1-5; D is perhaps TRBD1 (6 bases). The CDR3 is 15 residues long. Germline V lookup: CDR1 SGDLS, CDR2 YYNGEE. Deletions cut 3 bases from V and 3 bases from J, with 13 bases between. The CDR3 region has the DNA TGTGCCAGCAGCGGCGACAGGTCCTACAATCAGCCCCAGCATTTT. It is translated as CASSGDRSYNQPQHF.

Regarding this clone: An end of the junction does not agree with germline; a read error may underlie this. The rearrangement uses TRBV6-5 and TRBJ2-6; perhaps TRBD2 as D (6 bases). The CDR3 is 12 residues long. Germline-derived CDR1 and CDR2 are MNHEY and SVGAGI. For the CDR3, the DNA is TGTGCCAGCAGCTCCGGGACTGGCCGTAAATTTTTC. It yields the protein CASSSGTGRKFF.

The table lists this clone with a count of one. This chain links TRBV9 with TRBJ2-7; D possibly corresponds to TRBD2 (5 bases). CDR1 and CDR2 (germline): SGDLS, YYNGEE. The CDR3 extends over 14 amino acids. V lost 6 bases to trimming and J lost 0 bases, with 13 bases between them. The DNA for the CDR3 is TGTGCCAGCAACGAGGACCTAGCCTCCTACGAGCAGTACTTC. Its protein product is CASNEDLASYEQYF. The complete variable domain, with remaining parts taken from reference TRBV9 and TRBJ2-7, reads DSGVTQTPKHLITATGQRVTLRCSPRSGDLSVYWYQQSLDQGLQFLIQYYNGEERAKGNILERFSAQQFPDLHSELNLSSLELGDSALYFCASNEDLASYEQYFGPGTRLTVT.

The V and J genes are TRBV29-1 and TRBJ2-7, with D perhaps matching TRBD2 (5 bases). Germline V CDR1 and CDR2: SQVTM, ANQGSEA. This CDR3 has 11 amino acids. V was clipped by 6 bases and J by 6 bases, with 12 bases between them. The CDR3 sequence is CSVRAWGEQYF. CDR3 in DNA: TGCAGCGTGAGGGCGTGGGGCGAGCAGTACTTC.

The chain uses TRBV27 and TRBJ2-7; TRBD2 matches at 8 bases. The trim removed 7 bases at V and 5 bases at J, leaving 4 bases unmatched. Germline V CDR1 and CDR2: MNHEY, SMNVEV (reference sequence). The CDR3 is made up of 12 amino acids. The CDR3 sequence: CASTSGGDEQYF. CDR3 in DNA: TGTGCCAGCACAAGCGGGGGTGACGAGCAGTACTTC.

This clone was detected once. The chain carries TRBV15 and TRBJ1-2; D not resolved. CDR1 is LNHNV and CDR2 is YYDKDF in the germline V gene (reference sequence). The CDR3 sequence is 13 residues long. Between the trimmed V and J ends, which lost 5 bases and 7 bases, there was a span of 14 bases. CDR3 sequence reads: CATSPRRATGYTF. The CDR3 DNA follows: TGTGCCACCAGCCCCCGGAGGGCGACTGGCTACACCTTC.

The CDR3 region has the DNA TGCGCCAGCGGGACAGGCGATGTACAAGAGACCCAGTACTTC. This translates into CASGTGDVQETQYF. The chain joins TRBV5-1 to TRBJ2-5, with 8 bases that match TRBD1. Losses at the gene ends were 7 bases for V and 2 bases for J; bases not matched to a gene: 7. CDR3 size: 14 residues. The germline V gene has CDR1 SGHRS and CDR2 YFSETQ.

This chain connects TRBV13 to TRBJ2-1, with a possible D match to TRBD1 (6 bases). The germline V and J ends were trimmed by 4 bases and 6 bases, with 16 bases remaining between them. This CDR3 contains 15 residues. The V gene's germline CDR1 is PRHDT and CDR2 FYEKMQ (reference sequence). CDR3 bases: TGTGCCAGCAGCTCTTCCAGGGGAATCATCAATGAGCAGTTCTTC. Amino acid sequence: CASSSSRGIINEQFF.

This clone was seen more than once but under ten times. This sequence joins TRBV7-6 and TRBJ1-6; D perhaps matches TRBD1 (6 bases). This CDR3 has 17 amino acids. The germline gives CDR1 SGHVS, CDR2 FNYEAQ. V was clipped by 5 bases and J by 10 bases, with 24 bases between them. In DNA form, the CDR3 reads TGTGCCAGCAGCCCCTGGGTAGGGGGACGCCAAACCTCACCCCTCCACTTT. As protein: CASSPWVGGRQTSPLHF.

V and J are TRBV7-2 and TRBJ2-1; D call uncertain. Trimming took 3 bases from V and 9 from J, leaving 15 bases between them. The CDR3 loop spans 14 amino acids. CDR1 and CDR2 from the germline V gene are SGHTA and FQGNSA. CDR3 region: CASSFSHISPEQFF. In nucleotides, the CDR3 is TGTGCCAGCAGCTTTTCCCACATCTCGCCTGAGCAGTTCTTC.

V usage is TRBV29-1 and J usage is TRBJ2-7; 10 bases map to TRBD1. Germline V lookup: CDR1 SQVTM, CDR2 ANQGSEA. The V segment lost 6 bases and the J segment 5 bases; nucleotides outside the gene matches: 4. This CDR3 comprises 12 residues. CDR3 amino acids: CSVRQGAHEQYF. CDR3 nucleotide sequence: TGCAGCGTAAGACAGGGGGCCCACGAGCAGTACTTC.